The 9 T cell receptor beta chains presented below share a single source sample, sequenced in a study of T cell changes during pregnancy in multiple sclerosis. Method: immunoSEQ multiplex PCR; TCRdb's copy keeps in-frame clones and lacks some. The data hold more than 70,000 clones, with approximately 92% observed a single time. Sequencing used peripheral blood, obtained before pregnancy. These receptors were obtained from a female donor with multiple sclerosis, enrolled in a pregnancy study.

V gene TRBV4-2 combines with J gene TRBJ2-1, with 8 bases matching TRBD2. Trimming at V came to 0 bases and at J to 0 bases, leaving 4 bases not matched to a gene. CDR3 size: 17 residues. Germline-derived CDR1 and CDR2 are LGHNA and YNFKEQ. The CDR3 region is CASSQDSLAASYNEQFF. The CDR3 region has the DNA TGTGCCAGCAGCCAAGACTCACTAGCGGCCTCCTACAATGAGCAGTTCTTC.

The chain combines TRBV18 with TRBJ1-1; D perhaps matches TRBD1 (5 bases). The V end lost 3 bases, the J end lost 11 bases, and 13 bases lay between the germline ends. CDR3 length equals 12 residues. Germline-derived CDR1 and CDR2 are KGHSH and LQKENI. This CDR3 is CASSPWQGVAFF. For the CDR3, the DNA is TGTGCCAGCTCACCGTGGCAGGGCGTCGCTTTCTTT.

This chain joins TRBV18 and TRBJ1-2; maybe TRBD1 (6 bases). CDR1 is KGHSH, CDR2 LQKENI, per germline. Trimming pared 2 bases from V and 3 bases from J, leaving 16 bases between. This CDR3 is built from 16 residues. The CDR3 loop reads CASSPAWTQGDYGYTF. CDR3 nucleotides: TGTGCCAGCTCACCAGCGTGGACACAGGGAGACTATGGCTACACCTTC.

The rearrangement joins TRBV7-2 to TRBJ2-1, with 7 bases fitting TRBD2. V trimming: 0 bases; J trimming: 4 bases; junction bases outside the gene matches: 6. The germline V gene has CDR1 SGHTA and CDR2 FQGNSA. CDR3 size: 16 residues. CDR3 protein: CASSLAGGNKYNEQFF. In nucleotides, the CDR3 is TGTGCCAGCAGCTTAGCGGGGGGGAACAAATACAATGAGCAGTTCTTC.

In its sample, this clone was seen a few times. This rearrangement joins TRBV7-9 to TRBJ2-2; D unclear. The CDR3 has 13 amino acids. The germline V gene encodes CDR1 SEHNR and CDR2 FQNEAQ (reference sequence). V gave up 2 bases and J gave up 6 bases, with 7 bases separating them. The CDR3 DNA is TGTGCCAGCAGCTTAACGGGTCCCGGGGAGCTGTTTTTT. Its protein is CASSLTGPGELFF.

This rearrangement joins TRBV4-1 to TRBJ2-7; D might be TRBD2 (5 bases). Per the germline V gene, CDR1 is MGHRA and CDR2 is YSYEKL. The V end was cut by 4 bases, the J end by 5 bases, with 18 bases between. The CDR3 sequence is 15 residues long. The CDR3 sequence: CASSRKVVDSDEQYF. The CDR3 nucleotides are TGCGCCAGCAGCCGAAAGGTCGTGGACTCGGACGAGCAGTACTTC.

In DNA form, the CDR3 reads TGCGCCAGCAGAGGACAGGATGGATACGAGCAGTACTTC. It codes for CASRGQDGYEQYF. The V call is TRBV4-1, the J call TRBJ2-7; TRBD1 aligns across 7 bases. Germline loops: CDR1 MGHRA, CDR2 YSYEKL. The CDR3 extends over 13 amino acids. J lost 4 bases, V lost 6 bases, and 6 bases had no gene match.

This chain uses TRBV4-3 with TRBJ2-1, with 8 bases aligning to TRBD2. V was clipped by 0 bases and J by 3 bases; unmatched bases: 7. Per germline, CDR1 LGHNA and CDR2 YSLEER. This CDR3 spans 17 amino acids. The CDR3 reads CASSQDGGTRVYNEQFF. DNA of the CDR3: TGCGCCAGCAGCCAAGACGGCGGGACTAGGGTCTACAATGAGCAGTTCTTC.

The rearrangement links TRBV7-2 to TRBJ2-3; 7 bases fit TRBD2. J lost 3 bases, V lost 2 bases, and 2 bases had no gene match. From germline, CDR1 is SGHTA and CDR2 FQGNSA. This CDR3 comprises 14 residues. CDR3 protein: CASSLQGGTDTQYF. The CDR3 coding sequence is TGTGCCAGCAGCTTACAGGGAGGGACAGATACGCAGTATTTT.